Detailed here is one T cell receptor (beta chain). Its target is unknown. A single base separates this from a much larger clone, so it may be a read error. Libraries of naive CD8 T cells were made from about 19,000 to 1,100,000 sorted cells. They used 10%, 30% or 50% RNA. The record originates from a study of molecular identifiers for immune sequencing clone quantification. Study-wide findings and caveats: Clonotypes topping 20 RNA copies carried over 97% of effector molecules but under 1% of naive ones.

Germline V gives CDR1 DFQATT, CDR2 SNEGSKA (reference sequence). Trimming removed 3 bases from V and 4 bases from J, with 18 bases in between. This CDR3 has 16 amino acids. TCRdb recomputed calls from the PCR reads with MiXCR, one row per CDR3 protein. Found here are just over 95,000 distinct CDR3 sequences, 20% to 25% of them singletons; the top ten hold roughly 0.94%. The receptor comes from a human donor in good health. Some libraries in this study had Jurkat cell RNA spiked in. V is TRBV20-1 and J is TRBJ1-4, with no clear D. Input material: naive CD8+ T cells from blood, with Jurkat cell RNA spiked in. The subset denotes: FACS-sorted CD8+CD4-CCR7+CD45RA+ naive T cells. DNA for the CDR3: TGCAGTGCTAGTGGCCTTCTTCCGGGGATTAATGAAAAACTGTTTTTT. It codes for CSASGLLPGINEKLFF.